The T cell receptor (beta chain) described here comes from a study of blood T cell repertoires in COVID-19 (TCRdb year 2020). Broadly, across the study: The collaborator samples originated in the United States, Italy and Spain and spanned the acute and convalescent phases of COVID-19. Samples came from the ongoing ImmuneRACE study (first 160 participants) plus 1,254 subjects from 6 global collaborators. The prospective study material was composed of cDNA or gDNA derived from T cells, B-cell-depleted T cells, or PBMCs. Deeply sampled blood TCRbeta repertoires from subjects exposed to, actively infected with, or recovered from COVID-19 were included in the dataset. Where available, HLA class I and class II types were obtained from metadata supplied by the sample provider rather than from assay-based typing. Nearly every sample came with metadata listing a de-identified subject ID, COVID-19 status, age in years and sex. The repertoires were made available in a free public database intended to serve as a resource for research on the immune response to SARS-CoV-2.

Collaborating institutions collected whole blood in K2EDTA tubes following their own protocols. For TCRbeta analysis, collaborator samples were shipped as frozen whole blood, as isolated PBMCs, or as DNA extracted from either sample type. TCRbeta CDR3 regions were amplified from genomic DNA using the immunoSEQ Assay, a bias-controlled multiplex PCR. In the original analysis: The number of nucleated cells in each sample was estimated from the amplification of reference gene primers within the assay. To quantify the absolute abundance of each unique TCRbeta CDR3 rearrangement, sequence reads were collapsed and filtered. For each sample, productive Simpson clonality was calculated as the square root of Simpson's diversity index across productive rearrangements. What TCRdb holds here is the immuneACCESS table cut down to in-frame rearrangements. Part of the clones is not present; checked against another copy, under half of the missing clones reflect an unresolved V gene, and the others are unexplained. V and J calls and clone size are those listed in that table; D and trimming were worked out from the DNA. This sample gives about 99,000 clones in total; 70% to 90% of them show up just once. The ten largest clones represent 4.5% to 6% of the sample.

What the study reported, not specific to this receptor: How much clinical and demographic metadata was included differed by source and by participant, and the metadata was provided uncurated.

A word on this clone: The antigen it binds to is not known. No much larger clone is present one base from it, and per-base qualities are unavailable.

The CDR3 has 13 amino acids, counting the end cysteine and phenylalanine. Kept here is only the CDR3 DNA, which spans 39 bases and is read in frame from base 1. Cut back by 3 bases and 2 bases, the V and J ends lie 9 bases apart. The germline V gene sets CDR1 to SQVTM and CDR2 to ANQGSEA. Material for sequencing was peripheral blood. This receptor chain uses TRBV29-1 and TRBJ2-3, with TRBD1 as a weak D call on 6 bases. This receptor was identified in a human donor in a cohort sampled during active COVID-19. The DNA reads TGCAGCGTTGACCGGACAGCCACAGATACGCAGTATTTT. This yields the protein CSVDRTATDTQYF.